This TCR beta chain was observed in a study of T cell responses to AZD1222 COVID-19 vaccine. The study, taken as a whole, reports: Vaccination with two AZD1222 doses was followed by a rise in Spike-specific TCR breadth and depth.

The CDR3 is made up of 12 amino acids. The ends were cut back, 6 bases at V and 2 bases at J, with 8 bases in the middle. The assay was immunoSEQ multiplex PCR, and TCRdb's table has in-frame clones only and misses some. The sample yields about 19,000 clones, approximately 80% seen once. Pooling was applied to second doses at about 4 or about 12 weeks. With regard to this clone: Its antigen is not identified.

This material consisted of peripheral blood, taken 28 days after the second AZD1222 dose. This sequence joins TRBV12-3 or TRBV12-4 and TRBJ2-7; D is undetermined. The receptor was isolated from an adult who received the AZD1222 COVID-19 vaccine. Here the CDR3 reads CASRAPTYEQYF. CDR3 in DNA: TGTGCCAGCAGGGCCCCTACCTACGAGCAGTACTTC.